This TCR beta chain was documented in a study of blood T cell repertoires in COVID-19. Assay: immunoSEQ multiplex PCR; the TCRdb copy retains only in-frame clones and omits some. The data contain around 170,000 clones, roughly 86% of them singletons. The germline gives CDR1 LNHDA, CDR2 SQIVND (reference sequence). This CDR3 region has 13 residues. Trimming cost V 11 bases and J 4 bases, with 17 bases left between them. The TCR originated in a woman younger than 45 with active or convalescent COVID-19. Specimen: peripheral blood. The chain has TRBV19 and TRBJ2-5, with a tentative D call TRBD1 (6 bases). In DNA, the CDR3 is TGTGCCGTTCGCGGACAGAACTTAGAGACCCAGTACTTC. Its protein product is CAVRGQNLETQYF.